The 3 T cell receptor beta chains below come from one sample, sequenced in a study of T cell responses to AZD1222 COVID-19 vaccine. The assay was immunoSEQ multiplex PCR, and TCRdb's table has in-frame clones only and misses some. The sample lists approximately 100,000 clones; over 90% were seen once. The sequencing here drew on peripheral blood, taken on day 0 of AZD1222 vaccination. The receptors come from an adult in good health.

The chain employs TRBV24-1 and TRBJ2-7, with no clear D. The CDR3 consists of 13 residues. V lost 7 bases and J 0 bases, leaving 9 bases between the germline ends. Germline V gene lookup returns CDR1 KGHDR and CDR2 SFDVKD. The DNA for the CDR3 is TGTGCCACCAGCGCCGGGCACTCCTACGAGCAGTACTTC. It is translated as CATSAGHSYEQYF.

The chain is built from TRBV3-1 (or the pseudogene TRBV3-2) and TRBJ2-5; 8 bases are a match to TRBD2. Germline V gene data show CDR1 as LGHDT and CDR2 as YNNKEL (reference sequence). Losses at the gene ends were 1 base for V and 7 bases for J; bases not matched to a gene: 5. The CDR3 spans 14 residues. The CDR3 nucleotides are TGTGCCAGCAGCCAAGGTTTAGCGGGATGGACCCAGTACTTC. This gives the protein CASSQGLAGWTQYF.

The rearrangement links TRBV11-2 to TRBJ1-4; 10 bases fit TRBD1. Germline V gene data show CDR1 as SGHAT and CDR2 as FQNNGV. V shed 1 base and J 8 bases; nucleotides not matched to a gene: 4. The CDR3 spans 15 residues. CDR3 in amino acids: CASSLGDRGREKLFF. As DNA, the CDR3 is TGTGCCAGCAGCTTAGGGGACAGGGGTAGAGAAAAACTGTTTTTT.